The 21 T cell receptor beta chains listed next were all sequenced from one sample in a study of OX40 agonist ivuxolimab in advanced cancers. Clones were read by immunoSEQ multiplex PCR, and TCRdb kept only the in-frame ones, dropping some. The sample contains roughly 70,000 clones, approximately 86% of which appear only once. The sample consisted of CD4+ or CD8+ T cells sorted from blood, taken in a trial of the OX40 agonist ivuxolimab. The receptors were sampled from an adult with an advanced solid tumor such as melanoma, head and neck, liver or kidney cancer.

This clone was counted a single time. The rearrangement uses TRBV18 and TRBJ2-7, with TRBD1 matching 10 bases. CDR3 length: 16 residues. J was trimmed by 3 bases and V by 5 bases; bases with no gene match: 10. Germline values: CDR1 KGHSH, CDR2 LQKENI. The DNA for the CDR3 is TGTGCCAGCTCATTTGGACAGGGGGGCCCCTACTACGAGCAGTACTTC. Amino acids: CASSFGQGGPYYEQYF.

CDR3 in DNA: TGTGCCAGCAGTCCCGAGGGTACTGGGGAGCTGTTTTTT. As protein: CASSPEGTGELFF. The rearrangement joins TRBV6-6 to TRBJ2-2; TRBD2 is a possible D gene (5 bases). The CDR3 sequence is 13 residues long. Per germline, CDR1 MNHNY and CDR2 SVGAGI (reference sequence). V shed 5 bases and J shed 8 bases, with 12 bases lying between them.

This sequence joins TRBV25-1 and TRBJ2-4; TRBD2 agrees at 8 bases. Trimming removed 4 bases from V and 9 bases from J; junction bases left unmatched: 2. Germline CDR1 and CDR2: MGHDK and SYGVNS. The CDR3 loop spans 12 amino acids. For the CDR3, the DNA is TGTGCCAGCAGTGCACGGGGGGGCATTCAGTACTTC. Translation: CASSARGGIQYF. Filled out from reference TRBV25-1 and TRBJ2-4, the complete variable domain reads EADIYQTPRYLVIGTGKKITLECSQTMGHDKMYWYQQDPGMELHLIHYSYGVNSTEKGDLSSESTVSRIRTEHFPLTLESARPSHTSQYLCASSARGGIQYFGAGTRLSVL.

The chain has TRBV10-2 and TRBJ2-7; 9 bases fit TRBD2. J lost 1 base, V lost 6 bases, and 7 bases had no gene match. This CDR3 is 15 amino acids long. Per germline, CDR1 WSHSY and CDR2 SAAADI. The chain's CDR3 is CASREIAGVSYEQYF. The DNA of the CDR3 is TGCGCCAGCAGGGAAATAGCGGGAGTGTCCTACGAGCAGTACTTC.

This sequence joins TRBV28 and TRBJ2-7; 7 bases are shared with TRBD2. This CDR3 comprises 15 residues. CDR1 is MDHEN, CDR2 SYDVKM, per germline. J was trimmed by 3 bases and V by 4 bases; bases with no gene match: 9. Here the CDR3 reads CASSSAGSPYYEQYF. CDR3 in DNA: TGTGCCAGCAGTTCAGCGGGGAGCCCTTACTACGAGCAGTACTTC.

CDR3 region: CASSEGGAPNTEAFF. CDR3 in DNA: TGTGCCAGCAGTGAGGGGGGGGCCCCGAACACTGAAGCTTTCTTT. The gene calls are TRBV2 and TRBJ1-1; D may be TRBD1 (6 bases). Germline-derived CDR1 and CDR2 are SNHLY and FYNNEI. V dropped 3 bases and J dropped 1 base, with 12 bases sitting between them. The CDR3 spans 15 residues. Filled out from reference TRBV2 and TRBJ1-1, the complete variable domain reads EPEVTQTPSHQVTQMGQEVILRCVPISNHLYFYWYRQILGQKVEFLVSFYNNEISEKSEIFDDQFSVERPDGSNFTLKIRSTKLEDSAMYFCASSEGGAPNTEAFFGQGTRLTVV.

V usage is TRBV27 and J usage is TRBJ1-5; D call uncertain. V was pared by 0 bases and J by 0 bases, with 6 bases between. CDR3 length: 15 amino acids. The germline V gene encodes CDR1 MNHEY and CDR2 SMNVEV (reference sequence). The CDR3 protein is CASSLSAYSNQPQHF. CDR3 nucleotides: TGTGCCAGCAGTTTATCAGCGTATAGCAATCAGCCCCAGCATTTT.

This clone was observed a single time. This chain connects TRBV11-2 to TRBJ1-1, with D maybe TRBD1 (5 bases). Trimming shortened V by 5 bases and J by 5 bases, and 27 bases separated the two germline ends. This CDR3 spans 18 amino acids. In germline, CDR1 is SGHAT, CDR2 FQNNGV. Written as DNA, the CDR3 is TGTGCCAGCAGCCCCCTAACGATCGGGGGAGGGGAGAGGACTGAAGCTTTCTTT. Its protein is CASSPLTIGGGERTEAFF. Full variable domain (outside the CDR3, taken from reference TRBV11-2 and TRBJ1-1): EAGVAQSPRYKIIEKRQSVAFWCNPISGHATLYWYQQILGQGPKLLIQFQNNGVVDDSQLPKDRFSAERLKGVDSTLKIQPAKLEDSAVYLCASSPLTIGGGERTEAFFGQGTRLTVV.

In DNA form, the CDR3 reads TGTGCCTCCAGCAGGGAGCGAAGCACAGATACGCAGTATTTT. Encoded protein: CASSRERSTDTQYF. V is TRBV5-4 and J is TRBJ2-3; perhaps D is TRBD1 or TRBD2 (5 bases each). Trimming removed 10 bases at V and 0 bases at J, with 15 bases between. CDR1 and CDR2 (germline): SGHNT, YYREEE (reference sequence). The CDR3 runs to 14 residues.

This chain links TRBV9 with TRBJ1-2; D is unclear. In germline, CDR1 is SGDLS, CDR2 YYNGEE. CDR3 length equals 14 residues. Trimming shortened V by 0 bases and J by 1 base, and 7 bases separated the two germline ends. This chain's CDR3 is CASSVGEGNYGYTF. CDR3 nucleotides: TGTGCCAGCAGCGTAGGTGAGGGTAACTATGGCTACACCTTC.

This clone showed up just once. The chain employs TRBV5-1 and TRBJ2-5; 12 bases line up with TRBD2. CDR1 and CDR2 (germline): SGHRS, YFSETQ. The junction had 9 bases not matched to a gene; V was cut back by 4 bases and J by 5 bases. The CDR3 covers 16 residues. The CDR3 DNA reads TGCGCCAGCAGCGCGGCCCGACTAGCGGGGGAGGAGACCCAGTACTTC. Translated: CASSAARLAGEETQYF.

The chain uses TRBV7-2 and TRBJ2-5; D is tentatively TRBD1 or TRBD2 (6 bases each). Trimming left V 3 bases short and J 2 bases short, with 10 bases between. The CDR3 has 14 amino acids. Germline V gives CDR1 SGHTA, CDR2 FQGNSA. Here the CDR3 reads CASSFGGLQETQYF. In DNA, the CDR3 is TGTGCCAGCAGCTTCGGGGGCTTACAAGAGACCCAGTACTTC.

The V gene is TRBV10-3, the J gene TRBJ2-7; maybe TRBD1 (7 bases). The ends were cut back, 7 bases at V and 2 bases at J, with 12 bases in the middle. CDR3 size: 13 residues. Germline-derived CDR1 and CDR2 are ENHRY and SYGVKD. The CDR3 region is CAINPGGTYEQYF. The DNA of the CDR3 is TGTGCCATCAATCCAGGGGGGACCTACGAGCAGTACTTC.

The chain joins TRBV6-6 to TRBJ1-1, with TRBD1 matching 7 bases. This CDR3 is 15 amino acids long. Germline V gene sequence: CDR1 MNHNY, CDR2 SVGAGI (reference sequence). Unmatched junction bases numbered 11, after V lost 10 bases and J lost 0 bases. The CDR3 DNA is TGTGCCACCAGAGGGACAGCGGCGATGAACACTGAAGCTTTCTTT. Translating gives CATRGTAAMNTEAFF.

This clone was seen a single time. This rearrangement joins TRBV7-2 to TRBJ1-1; tentative D call: TRBD1 (6 bases). V shed 1 base and J shed 0 bases, with 12 bases lying between them. Germline V gene data show CDR1 as SGHTA and CDR2 as FQGNSA. This CDR3 has 16 amino acids. The CDR3 DNA is TGTGCCAGCAGCTTAGTAGGGGGGGCTATGAACACTGAAGCTTTCTTT. As protein: CASSLVGGAMNTEAFF.

DNA for the CDR3: TGTGCCAGCACGGACCCAGGGGACGGGACTGAAGCTTTCTTT. Translated: CASTDPGDGTEAFF. J is TRBJ1-1 and V is TRBV6-6; D might be TRBD1 (6 bases). Looked up from germline, CDR1 is MNHNY and CDR2 is SVGAGI (reference sequence). The V and J ends lost 7 bases and 5 bases respectively, with 17 bases between them. This CDR3 region has 14 residues.

V gene TRBV28 combines with J gene TRBJ2-7, with 8 bases fitting TRBD2. The CDR3 has 14 residues. The V segment lost 3 bases and the J segment 3 bases; nucleotides outside the gene matches: 4. CDR1 MDHEN and CDR2 SYDVKM come from the germline V gene. CDR3 residues: CASSFAGGVYEQYF. The CDR3, as DNA: TGTGCCAGCAGTTTCGCGGGGGGCGTCTACGAGCAGTACTTC. Looking up the rest from reference TRBV28 and TRBJ2-7 gives the full variable domain: DVKVTQSSRYLVKRTGEKVFLECVQDMDHENMFWYRQDPGLGLRLIYFSYDVKMKEKGDIPEGYSVSREKKERFSLILESASTNQTSMYLCASSFAGGVYEQYFGPGTRLTVT.

The V gene is TRBV28, the J gene TRBJ2-1; 12 bases are shared with TRBD2. Looked up from germline, CDR1 is MDHEN and CDR2 is SYDVKM. The ends lost 7 bases at V and 9 bases at J; junction bases unmatched: 7. The CDR3 length is 14 residues. The CDR3 sequence: CASTLAGGLFEQFF. The CDR3 region has the DNA TGTGCCAGCACCCTAGCGGGAGGGTTGTTTGAGCAGTTCTTC.

V gene TRBV27 combines with J gene TRBJ2-1; 7 bases align to TRBD1. The CDR3 totals 15 residues. Germline V gene lookup returns CDR1 MNHEY and CDR2 SMNVEV (reference sequence). Losses at the gene ends were 5 bases for V and 0 bases for J; bases not matched to a gene: 4. CDR3 in amino acids: CASSRGQASYNEQFF. CDR3 DNA: TGTGCCAGCAGTAGAGGACAGGCCTCCTACAATGAGCAGTTCTTC.

The chain joins TRBV19 to TRBJ1-6; no clear D gene. The germline CDR1 and CDR2 sequences are LNHDA and SQIVND (reference sequence). Trimming took 5 bases from V and 3 from J, leaving 5 bases between them. The CDR3 extends over 13 amino acids. CDR3 DNA sequence: TGTGCCAGTAGTGGGTACTATAATTCACCCCTCCACTTT. Translating it yields CASSGYYNSPLHF. Looking up the rest from reference TRBV19 and TRBJ1-6 gives the full variable domain: DGGITQSPKYLFRKEGQNVTLSCEQNLNHDAMYWYRQDPGQGLRLIYYSQIVNDFQKGDIAEGYSVSREKKESFPLTVTSAQKNPTAFYLCASSGYYNSPLHFGNGTRLTVT.

V gene TRBV25-1 combines with J gene TRBJ2-6; D is uncertain. The V and J ends lost 6 bases and 0 bases respectively, with 6 bases between them. Germline CDR1 is MGHDK and CDR2 is SYGVNS. The CDR3 consists of 14 residues. The DNA for the CDR3 is TGTGCCAGCAGCCCCAGCTCTGGGGCCAACGTCCTGACTTTC. This translates into CASSPSSGANVLTF.